This T cell receptor beta chain is from a study of OX40 agonist ivuxolimab in advanced cancers. Measured with immunoSEQ multiplex PCR; TCRdb has only the in-frame clones, and not every one. The sample lists 91,000 or so clones; 94% were seen once. Germline V gives CDR1 SGHVS, CDR2 FNYEAQ. Trimming took 4 bases from V and 5 from J; bases not matched to a gene: 9. The CDR3 consists of 17 residues. This clone was detected once. Sequencing was performed on CD4+ or CD8+ T cells sorted from blood, taken in a trial of the OX40 agonist ivuxolimab. This chain joins TRBV7-6 and TRBJ2-2, with 11 bases lining up with TRBD1. This clonotype originated in an adult with an advanced solid tumor such as melanoma, head and neck, liver or kidney cancer. CDR3 sequence (DNA): TGTGCCAGCAGCTCCACTACCGGGACAGGGGGAACCGGGGAGCTGTTTTTT. Its translation: CASSSTTGTGGTGELFF.